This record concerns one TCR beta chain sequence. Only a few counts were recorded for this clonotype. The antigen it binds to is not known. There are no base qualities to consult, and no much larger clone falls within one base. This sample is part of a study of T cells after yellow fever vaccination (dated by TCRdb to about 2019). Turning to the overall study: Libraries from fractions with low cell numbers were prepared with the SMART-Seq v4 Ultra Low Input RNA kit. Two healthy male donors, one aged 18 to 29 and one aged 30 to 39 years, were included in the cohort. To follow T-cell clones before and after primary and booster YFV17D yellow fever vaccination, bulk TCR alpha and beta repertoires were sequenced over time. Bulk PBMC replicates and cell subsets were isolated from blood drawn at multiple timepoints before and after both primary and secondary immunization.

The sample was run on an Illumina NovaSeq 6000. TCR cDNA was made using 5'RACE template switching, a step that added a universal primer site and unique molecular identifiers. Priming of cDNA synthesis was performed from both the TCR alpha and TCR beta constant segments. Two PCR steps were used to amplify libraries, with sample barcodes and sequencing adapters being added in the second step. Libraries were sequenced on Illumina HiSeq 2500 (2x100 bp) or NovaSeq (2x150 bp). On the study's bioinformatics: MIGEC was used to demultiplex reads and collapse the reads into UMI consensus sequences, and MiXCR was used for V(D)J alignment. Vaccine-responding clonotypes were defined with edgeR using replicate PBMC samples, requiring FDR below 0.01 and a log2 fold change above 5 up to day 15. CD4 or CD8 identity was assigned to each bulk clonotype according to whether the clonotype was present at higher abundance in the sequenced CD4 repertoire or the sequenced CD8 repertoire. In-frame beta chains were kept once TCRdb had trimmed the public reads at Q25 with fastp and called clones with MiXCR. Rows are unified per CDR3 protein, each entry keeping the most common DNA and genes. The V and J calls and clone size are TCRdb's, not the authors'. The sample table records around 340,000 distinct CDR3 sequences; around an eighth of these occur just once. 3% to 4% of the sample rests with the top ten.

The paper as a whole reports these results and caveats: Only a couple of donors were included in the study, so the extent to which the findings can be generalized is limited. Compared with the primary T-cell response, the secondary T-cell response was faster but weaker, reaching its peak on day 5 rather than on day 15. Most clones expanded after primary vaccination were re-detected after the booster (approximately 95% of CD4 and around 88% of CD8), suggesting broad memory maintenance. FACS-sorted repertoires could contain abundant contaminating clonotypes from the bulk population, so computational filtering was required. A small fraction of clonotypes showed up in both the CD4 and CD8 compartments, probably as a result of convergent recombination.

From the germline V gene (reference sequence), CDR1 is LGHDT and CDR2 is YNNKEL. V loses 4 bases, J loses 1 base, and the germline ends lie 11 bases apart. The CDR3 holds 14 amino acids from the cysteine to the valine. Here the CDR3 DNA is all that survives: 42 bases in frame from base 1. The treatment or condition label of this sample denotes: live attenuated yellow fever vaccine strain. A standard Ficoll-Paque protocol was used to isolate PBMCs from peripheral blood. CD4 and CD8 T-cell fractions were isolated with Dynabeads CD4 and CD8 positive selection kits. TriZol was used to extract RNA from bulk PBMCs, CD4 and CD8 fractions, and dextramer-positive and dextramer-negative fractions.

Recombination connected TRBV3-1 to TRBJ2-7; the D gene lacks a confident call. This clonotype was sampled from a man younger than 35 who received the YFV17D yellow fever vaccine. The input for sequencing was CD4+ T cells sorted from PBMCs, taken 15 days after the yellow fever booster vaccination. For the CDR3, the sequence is CASSPRFSSYEQYV. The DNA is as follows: TGTGCCAGCAGCCCGAGGTTCAGTTCCTACGAGCAGTACGTC.